These T cell receptor beta chains were read from a single sample in a study of Ad26.COV2.S vaccination and SARS-CoV-2 variants. The data were produced by immunoSEQ multiplex PCR, yet TCRdb's version contains in-frame clones alone and is incomplete. The sample lists just over 350,000 clones; 92% were seen once. The sequencing used peripheral blood, collected after recovery from COVID-19. These receptors all stem from a human donor who had recovered from COVID-19. Both conserved end residues are part of each CDR3. Each record gives: J gene, D gene, V gene, CDR3 protein, CDR3 DNA. The D gene is left open where the match is weak.

TRBJ2-7 TRBD1 TRBV9 CASSPGQGTDEQYF TGTGCCAGCAGCCCCGGACAGGGGACCGACGAGCAGTACTTC
TRBJ1-6 NA TRBV9 CASSPGGINSPLHF TGTGCCAGCAGCCCGGGGGGGATTAATTCACCCCTCCACTTT
TRBJ1-2 TRBD1 TRBV7-9 CASSLERTGGQYGYTF TGTGCCAGCAGCTTAGAAAGGACAGGGGGGCAGTATGGCTACACCTTC
TRBJ1-4 NA TRBV5-6 CASSLLGRGREKLFF TGTGCCAGCAGCTTGCTGGGAAGAGGTCGTGAAAAACTGTTTTTT
TRBJ1-1 NA TRBV29-1 CSVEFPAGAFF TGCAGCGTTGAATTTCCCGCCGGAGCTTTCTTT
TRBJ1-2 NA TRBV14 CASSQVYGGYTF TGTGCCAGCAGCCAAGTTTATGGTGGCTACACCTTC
TRBJ2-5 NA TRBV6-2/TRBV6-3 CASSYSLGGRETQYF TGTGCCAGCAGTTACTCGCTTGGGGGCCGGGAGACCCAGTACTTC
TRBJ1-3 TRBD1 TRBV7-9 CASSSHSTGFDTIYF TGTGCCAGCAGCTCCCACTCGACAGGGTTTGACACCATATATTTT
TRBJ2-7 NA TRBV5-1 CASSLDPSSSRGSNLEQYF TGCGCCAGCAGCTTAGATCCATCCTCTTCACGGGGGAGCAATTTGGAGCAGTACTTC
TRBJ1-5 NA TRBV2 CASKRDKPPNQPQHF TGTGCCAGCAAGCGGGACAAACCCCCCAATCAGCCCCAGCATTTT
TRBJ2-7 TRBD1 TRBV7-6 CASSLVAGTASSYEQYF TGTGCCAGCAGCTTAGTAGCCGGGACAGCGAGCTCCTACGAGCAGTACTTC